The rows below give T cell receptor beta chains drawn from one sample of a study of T cells in Graves' hyperthyroidism and ophthalmopathy. TCRdb re-analysed the multiplex PCR reads in MiXCR, keeping a single row per CDR3 protein. The table includes 360,000 or so distinct CDR3 sequences, approximately 19% detected once. Sequences were obtained from blood. These receptors all come from a woman under 30 with Graves' hyperthyroidism. Each CDR3 is given with its conserved first and last residue. A D gene is named only where the DNA matches it firmly. Expanded clones are given a class, and other clones once, few, many or no size at all.

TGCAGCGTTGACGGGCCCATAAACTACACCTTC CSVDGPINYTF . TRBV29-1 many TRBJ1-2
TGTGCCAGCAGACTTGGGACAGCCGGGGGCTACACCTTC CASRLGTAGGYTF TRBD1 TRBV3-1 . TRBJ1-2
TGTGCCTGGAGTGTAGGGGTGCAGGTTCGGAGAGAGACCCAGTACTTC CAWSVGVQVRRETQYF . TRBV30 many TRBJ2-5
TGTGCCAGCAGTGAGCACAGGCAAAACATTCAGTACTTC CASSEHRQNIQYF . TRBV2 many TRBJ2-4
TGTGCCAGCAGCTTCCATACGTTGAACACTGAAGCTTTCTTT CASSFHTLNTEAFF . TRBV11-2 many TRBJ1-1
TGTGCCAGCAGCAGACAGGGGGCCGACATGGAGACCCAGTACTTC CASSRQGADMETQYF TRBD1 TRBV6-1 many TRBJ2-5
TGTGCCAGCTCACCTTACCCGACAGGGGATGGCTACACCTTC CASSPYPTGDGYTF TRBD1 TRBV18 many TRBJ1-2
TGTGCCAGCAGTGACGGGGGGGGCACAGATACGCAGTATTTT CASSDGGGTDTQYF TRBD2 TRBV6-4 many TRBJ2-3
TGTGCCACCAGTGATTTGACGGATACCGGGGAGCTGTTTTTT CATSDLTDTGELFF . TRBV24-1 many TRBJ2-2
TGTGCCAGCAGCGCCCGGGCTGGGCGCGACACTGAAGCTTTCTTT CASSARAGRDTEAFF . TRBV7-2 many TRBJ1-1
TGTGCCAGCAGTTACGGGGGCTTCTACGAGCAGTACTTC CASSYGGFYEQYF . TRBV6-2/TRBV6-3 many TRBJ2-7
TGCAGTGCTAGTTCCCCTGGCGGAACTAATGAAAAACTGTTTTTT CSASSPGGTNEKLFF . TRBV20-1 . TRBJ1-4
TGTGCCACCTACTACAGGGGTTCCGGAGAGACCCAGTACTTC CATYYRGSGETQYF TRBD1 TRBV24-1 many TRBJ2-5
TGTGCCAGCAGCCGCAGGGCCTGGACCTATGGCTACACCTTC CASSRRAWTYGYTF . TRBV9 many TRBJ1-2
TGTGCCAGCAGAGTTACAGGAATGAACACTGAAGCTTTCTTT CASRVTGMNTEAFF . TRBV12-3/TRBV12-4 few TRBJ1-1
TGTGCCAGTAGTATCCACTGGGACAGGGGGAACACTGAAGCTTTCTTT CASSIHWDRGNTEAFF TRBD1 TRBV19 . TRBJ1-1
TGTGCCAGCAGTTTGGACCCCACAGGGGGAGAGACCCAGTACTTC CASSLDPTGGETQYF TRBD1 TRBV27 . TRBJ2-5
TGTGCCAGCAGTTACACGGGGGAGGGTCAGCCCCAGCATTTT CASSYTGEGQPQHF . TRBV6-4 many TRBJ1-5
TGTGCAGCTGGGTCCGTTCGCACCGGGGAGCTGTTTTTT CAAGSVRTGELFF . TRBV27 many TRBJ2-2
TGTGCCAGCAGTTACTCGAGCGGGGATCAGCCCCAGCATTTT CASSYSSGDQPQHF . TRBV6-5 many TRBJ1-5
TGTGCCTGGAGTGACCCTTGGGGGAAATGGACCTACGAGCAGTACTTC CAWSDPWGKWTYEQYF . TRBV30 many TRBJ2-7
TGTGCCAGCAGCTCGGGACTAGCGGGGGGGGCATATTCGGCCGAGCAGTACTTC CASSSGLAGGAYSAEQYF TRBD2 TRBV11-2 few TRBJ2-7
TGTGCCAGCAGCCAGCTCCGGGAGACCCAGTACTTC CASSQLRETQYF . TRBV3-1 many TRBJ2-5
TGTGCCAGCAGTGTTGGACAGGTAATGGGCGAGCAGTACTTC CASSVGQVMGEQYF TRBD1 TRBV28 many TRBJ2-7
TGTGCCAGCAGTTTAACAGGGGAGAACTATGGCTACACCTTC CASSLTGENYGYTF TRBD1 TRBV12-3/TRBV12-4 many TRBJ1-2
TGTGCCAGCAACGTATTGGCGAACACTGAAGCTTTCTTT CASNVLANTEAFF . TRBV6-1 many TRBJ1-1
TGTGCCAGCAGTTTCCTATCCCCGACAGGACATCAGCCCCAGCATTTT CASSFLSPTGHQPQHF . TRBV12-3/TRBV12-4 . TRBJ1-5
TGTGCCAGCAGCCAAAAGGGGGCACGCAATCAGCCCCAGCATTTT CASSQKGARNQPQHF TRBD1 TRBV3-1 . TRBJ1-5
TGTGCCAGCAGCTTAGAGCCCACAGGGGTGAACACTGAAGCTTTCTTT CASSLEPTGVNTEAFF TRBD1 TRBV7-8 many TRBJ1-1
TGTGCCAGCAGTTTAGGACGGGTATCGAACACCGGGGAGCTGTTTTTT CASSLGRVSNTGELFF . TRBV12-3/TRBV12-4 many TRBJ2-2
TGTGCCAGCTCACCAGAAAGCACCATATATTTT CASSPESTIYF . TRBV18 many TRBJ1-3
TGTGCCAGCAGTTTAAGGCAGGTGAACACTGAAGCTTTCTTT CASSLRQVNTEAFF . TRBV28 many TRBJ1-1
TGTGCCAGCAGCTTATCCGGAAACATTCAGTACTTC CASSLSGNIQYF . TRBV7-2 many TRBJ2-4
TGTGCCAGCAGCCGGCGGACAGGGGGGAACGAGCAGTACTTC CASSRRTGGNEQYF TRBD1 TRBV28 . TRBJ2-7
TGCAGTGTCCCTTTAGACACGGGCGGACATAAGGGCTACACCTTC CSVPLDTGGHKGYTF . TRBV20-1 many TRBJ1-2
TGTGCCAGCAGTGAGACAGACTCATCAGTTTATAGCAATCAGCCCCAGCATTTT CASSETDSSVYSNQPQHF . TRBV28 many TRBJ1-5
TGTGCCAGCAGTGAAAGAGAGGGTCAGCCCCAGCATTTT CASSEREGQPQHF . TRBV6-1 many TRBJ1-5
TGCAGTGCTAGAGATAGGACCGGGACCGGGGGCTACGAGCAGTACTTC CSARDRTGTGGYEQYF . TRBV20-1 . TRBJ2-7
TGTGCCAGCAGTCTCCCTAGGGGGGGGGTGGCTAGGGGCTACACCTTC CASSLPRGGVARGYTF . TRBV12-3/TRBV12-4 few TRBJ1-2
TGTGCCAGCTCACCATTGGACAGGGTGGGTCAGCCCCAGCATTTT CASSPLDRVGQPQHF TRBD1 TRBV18 few TRBJ1-5
TGCAGCGTTGATTCGACGCAGGGCCCGAACACCGGGGAGCTGTTTTTT CSVDSTQGPNTGELFF . TRBV29-1 few TRBJ2-2
TGCGCCAGCAGCTTGGCGGGACAGAACACTGAAGCTTTCTTT CASSLAGQNTEAFF . TRBV5-1 medium-sized TRBJ1-1
TGTGCCAGCAGACCCAGTTTGGGGACATTCTATGGCTACACCTTC CASRPSLGTFYGYTF . TRBV25-1 . TRBJ1-2
TGTGCCATCAGCCCCCAGCGGGGGCCTACAGGGATTCAGTACTTC CAISPQRGPTGIQYF TRBD2 TRBV10-3 many TRBJ2-4
TGCAGTGCTAGTCTCAGGCTAGCGGGGGGGATTATGGAGACCCAGTACTTC CSASLRLAGGIMETQYF TRBD2 TRBV20-1 many TRBJ2-5
TGTGCCAGCAGACTAGCGGGGAGCTCCTACGAGCAGTACTTC CASRLAGSSYEQYF TRBD2 TRBV6-2/TRBV6-3 many TRBJ2-7
TGTGCCAGCAGTTATTCCCCCGGAGCCTACGAGCAGTACTTC CASSYSPGAYEQYF . TRBV6-5 many TRBJ2-7
TGTGCCAGCAGCTTAAATCAGGGGCCCTACGAGCAGTACTTC CASSLNQGPYEQYF . TRBV11-2 many TRBJ2-7
TGTGCCAGCAGCCGCCTAGACAGTTCCGAGCAGTACTTC CASSRLDSSEQYF . TRBV14 few TRBJ2-7
TGTGCCATCAGTGAAAACAGGGGTGAAGCTTTCTTT CAISENRGEAFF TRBD1 TRBV10-3 many TRBJ1-1
TGTGCCAGCAGTGTTGGTCAGCCCCAGCATTTT CASSVGQPQHF . TRBV2 few TRBJ1-5
TGTGCCAGCAGGACACAGGGGTTGTCACGGAACACTGAAGCTTTCTTT CASRTQGLSRNTEAFF TRBD1 TRBV2 many TRBJ1-1
TGTGCCAGCAGTGATGCGGTCTCACCTCTCTACGAGCAGTACTTC CASSDAVSPLYEQYF . TRBV2 many TRBJ2-7
TGTGCCAGCAGGCCGCCCGGGAATGATGGCTACACCTTC CASRPPGNDGYTF . TRBV2 many TRBJ1-2
TGTGCCAGCAGTGGACAAGGGGAGGAGACTGAAGCTTTCTTT CASSGQGEETEAFF . TRBV6-1 . TRBJ1-1